This TCR beta chain is drawn from a study of blood T cell repertoires in COVID-19. Overall study context: Material from acute and convalescent COVID-19 was sourced from the United States, Italy and Spain. T cells, B-cell-depleted T cells, or PBMCs provided the cDNA or gDNA that served as material.

Authors' data handling: Amplification of reference gene primers was used by the study to estimate nucleated cell counts. The table came from immunoSEQ multiplex PCR; TCRdb's copy has only in-frame clones and leaves some out. The V and J calls and clone size are taken from that table; D and trimming were inferred from the DNA. The sample includes about 220,000 clones, around 82% of them seen just once. The germline CDR1 and CDR2 sequences are SGHTA and FQGNSA. This CDR3 is 15 amino acids long. The V gene lost 4 bases and the J gene lost 4 bases, with 16 bases spanning the gap. The chain employs TRBV7-2 and TRBJ1-2; no clear D gene. Sequencing used peripheral blood. The clonotype originates from a human donor in a cohort sampled during active COVID-19. The CDR3 loop reads CASSSRSGLIYGYTF. The DNA of the CDR3 is TGTGCCAGCAGCTCACGGTCAGGCCTAATCTATGGCTACACCTTC.